This is a list of T cell receptor beta chains from one sample in a study of cytomegalovirus exposure and HLA in healthy donors. Generated by immunoSEQ multiplex PCR, the TCRdb table keeps only in-frame clones and is missing some. Its table records 130,000 to 150,000 clones. The sequencing input was PBMCs. The receptors were sampled from a woman aged 45 to 65 in good health and CMV-seronegative. Each CDR3 is given with its conserved first and last residue.

j_call v_call cdr3_aa
TRBJ2-3 TRBV7-9 CASSLEGTATDTQYF
TRBJ1-1 TRBV6-5 CASSYEEGVNTEAFF
TRBJ2-7 TRBV11-2 CASSLIVGYEQYF
TRBJ1-4 TRBV28 CASSSLYGAKEGEKLFF
TRBJ1-5 TRBV15 CATSRDGAQPQHF
TRBJ1-6 TRBV4-2 CASSQDNRGSPLHF
TRBJ1-1 TRBV5-1 CASSGTVNTEAFF
TRBJ2-5 TRBV18 CASSPMTSGTQETQYF
TRBJ2-6 TRBV6-1 CASRAQGGGANVLTF
TRBJ2-7 TRBV19 CASSIEGTSGSHEQYF
TRBJ2-5 TRBV4-3 CASSQVARRQETQYF
TRBJ1-2 TRBV4-1 CASSGQGAYGYTF
TRBJ2-7 TRBV7-6 CASSLGTGVGEQYF
TRBJ2-2 TRBV7-9 CASSPGLTTGELFF
TRBJ1-2 TRBV18 CASSPRTPENYGYTF
TRBJ1-1 TRBV10-3 CAISGGENTEAFF
TRBJ2-7 TRBV12-5 CASGLVHPQQGFNEQYF
TRBJ2-7 TRBV7-9 CACGSSYEQYF
TRBJ2-3 TRBV5-1 CASSLAKRTDTQYF
TRBJ2-1 TRBV28 CASSARWTGDSNEQFF
TRBJ2-1 TRBV10-3 CAISELGYRSHNEQFF
TRBJ1-4 TRBV5-1 CASSEGQGRGNLDF
TRBJ2-3 TRBV9 CASSPTSGGDFTDTQYF
TRBJ1-2 TRBV18 CASSPSLTGWRLYGYTF
TRBJ1-4 TRBV9 CASSETTGYIREKLFF
TRBJ1-4 TRBV18 CASTQGRGEKLFF
TRBJ2-3 TRBV4-2 CASSLRQGEADTQYF
TRBJ1-2 TRBV9 CASSVAGGSAGYTF
TRBJ1-2 TRBV5-1 CASSSEGAYGYTF
TRBJ2-1 TRBV6-5 CASSRQGAPYNEQFF
TRBJ1-5 TRBV15 CATSRDDSLGRTGDSPQHF
TRBJ2-1 TRBV7-9 CASSLGPGQGNEVKFF
TRBJ1-1 TRBV29-1 CSAGQGSTEAFF
TRBJ1-5 TRBV7-2 CASSFGQGALGQPQHF
TRBJ2-3 TRBV4-1 CASGDRGEDTQYF
TRBJ2-7 TRBV5-8 CASTPLRGRYEQYF
TRBJ1-1 TRBV19 CASSIIGGHPEAFF